This T cell receptor (beta chain) was sequenced in a study of blood T cell repertoires in COVID-19. Study background: The United States, Italy and Spain provided the acute and convalescent COVID-19 samples.

TCRdb's copy holds only in-frame clones and misses some; the assay was immunoSEQ multiplex PCR. This sample carries 150,000 to 200,000 clones, over 70% of them seen once, and the ten largest clones take 8% to 13%. Donors were grouped by their self-reported clinical history. Symptom resolution, clearance, or two negative PCRs marked donors in Cohort 3 as recovered. Trimming removed 6 bases from V and 4 bases from J; junction bases left unmatched: 5. There are 14 residues in the CDR3. Germline CDR1 reads MDHEN; CDR2 reads SYDVKM. This receptor was taken from a man aged 50 to 59 who had recovered from COVID-19. The chain couples TRBV28 to TRBJ1-2; 10 bases map to TRBD1. Input material: PBMCs or T cells enriched from blood (not recorded which). CDR3 residues: CASRETGGGYGYTF. The CDR3 DNA follows: TGTGCCAGCAGGGAGACAGGGGGCGGCTATGGCTACACCTTC.